A selection of T cell receptor beta chains follows, all from one sample in a study of CD8 T cells in Susac syndrome. MiXCR, applied by TCRdb to the immunoSEQ multiplex PCR reads, yields one record per CDR3 protein. The sample holds about 200,000 distinct CDR3 sequences, 90% to 95% seen once. Specimen: CD4+ T cells from PBMCs. The receptors were gathered from a human donor with multiple sclerosis. Each CDR3 is given without its conserved first and last residue. The order of the fields is clone size, V gene, J gene, CDR3 protein. The size field is filled for only some rows; it gives once, few, many or a size class.

size: .; V: TRBV20-1; J: TRBJ2-3; CDR3: SASTREGLYDTQY
size: .; V: TRBV24-1; J: TRBJ2-3; CDR3: ATSGHLGGTDTQY
size: .; V: TRBV4-2; J: TRBJ2-6; CDR3: ASSQIGGITGANVLT
size: once; V: TRBV3-1; J: TRBJ2-7; CDR3: ASSQRGQSDEQY
size: .; V: TRBV27; J: TRBJ2-1; CDR3: ARLPGWGRTYNEQF
size: .; V: TRBV27; J: TRBJ1-5; CDR3: ASSLEGFNQPQH
size: .; V: TRBV4-2; J: TRBJ2-5; CDR3: ASSQRAGGDETQY
size: .; V: TRBV4-1; J: TRBJ2-2; CDR3: ASSHRLASGTGELF
size: .; V: TRBV27; J: TRBJ1-4; CDR3: ASSHPGTSEKLF
size: once; V: TRBV15; J: TRBJ2-5; CDR3: ATSRVGDSGAETQY
size: .; V: TRBV7-2; J: TRBJ2-5; CDR3: ASSLTRVETQY
size: .; V: TRBV12-3/TRBV12-4; J: TRBJ2-1; CDR3: ASSSSGGTSYNEQF
size: .; V: TRBV9; J: TRBJ1-1; CDR3: ASSPAKNTEAF
size: once; V: TRBV9; J: TRBJ1-2; CDR3: ASSEGGQYGSGYT
size: .; V: TRBV20-1; J: TRBJ2-7; CDR3: SARATRQEGSEQY
size: .; V: TRBV5-1; J: TRBJ2-7; CDR3: ASSSRLAALYEQY
size: once; V: TRBV29-1; J: TRBJ1-2; CDR3: SVKDQGVGYGYT
size: once; V: TRBV20-1; J: TRBJ2-5; CDR3: SARRQGGGETQY
size: .; V: TRBV18; J: TRBJ2-1; CDR3: ASSRDSGGLEQF
size: .; V: TRBV3-1; J: TRBJ1-1; CDR3: ASRLGMNTEAF
size: .; V: TRBV12-3/TRBV12-4; J: TRBJ2-1; CDR3: ATNFYNEQF
size: once; V: TRBV5-1; J: TRBJ2-1; CDR3: ASSGRTGIVEQF
size: .; V: TRBV2; J: TRBJ2-7; CDR3: ASRLAGDEQY
size: .; V: TRBV25-1; J: TRBJ2-7; CDR3: ASSPRLDSYEQY
size: .; V: TRBV24-1; J: TRBJ2-1; CDR3: ATSDSLAGDNEQF
size: .; V: TRBV12-3/TRBV12-4; J: TRBJ1-5; CDR3: ASRSGTGDQPQH
size: .; V: TRBV10-3; J: TRBJ2-7; CDR3: AISGTGGSYEQY
size: .; V: TRBV29-1; J: TRBJ1-1; CDR3: SVVGRGGTEAF
size: .; V: TRBV9; J: TRBJ1-1; CDR3: ASSVVGRPHTEAF
size: .; V: TRBV2; J: TRBJ2-3; CDR3: ASHPGGGPPDTQY
size: few; V: TRBV29-1; J: TRBJ1-2; CDR3: SVESNYGYT
size: .; V: TRBV4-1; J: TRBJ2-1; CDR3: ASSQVRIFYNEQF
size: .; V: TRBV2; J: TRBJ1-1; CDR3: ASTREWITEAF
size: .; V: TRBV20-1; J: TRBJ2-1; CDR3: SASDRGKANEQF
size: .; V: TRBV30; J: TRBJ2-1; CDR3: AWSVVNEQF
size: .; V: TRBV20-1; J: TRBJ2-1; CDR3: SATARAIGFDEQF
size: .; V: TRBV6-6; J: TRBJ1-1; CDR3: ASSYSGIEAF
size: .; V: TRBV29-1; J: TRBJ2-3; CDR3: SVEDLDPLARTQY
size: .; V: TRBV30; J: TRBJ2-1; CDR3: AWSPFRDEQF
size: .; V: TRBV29-1; J: TRBJ2-5; CDR3: SVLGQWSQETQY
size: .; V: TRBV19; J: TRBJ1-2; CDR3: ASSIDGRGRGNYGYT
size: .; V: TRBV25-1; J: TRBJ1-1; CDR3: ASSQRAGTEAF
size: .; V: TRBV3-1; J: TRBJ1-1; CDR3: ASSHRDKGIDEAF
size: .; V: TRBV29-1; J: TRBJ1-1; CDR3: SVEASRSTEAF
size: .; V: TRBV20-1; J: TRBJ2-7; CDR3: SAETSRAYEQY
size: .; V: TRBV29-1; J: TRBJ2-7; CDR3: SVGGRGNEQY
size: .; V: TRBV29-1; J: TRBJ2-1; CDR3: SVVGGTNRDSYNEQF
size: .; V: TRBV5-1; J: TRBJ2-1; CDR3: ASSLLDEQF
size: .; V: TRBV6-1; J: TRBJ1-5; CDR3: ASSEAGGVQPQH
size: .; V: TRBV27; J: TRBJ1-2; CDR3: ASRGPGYYGYT